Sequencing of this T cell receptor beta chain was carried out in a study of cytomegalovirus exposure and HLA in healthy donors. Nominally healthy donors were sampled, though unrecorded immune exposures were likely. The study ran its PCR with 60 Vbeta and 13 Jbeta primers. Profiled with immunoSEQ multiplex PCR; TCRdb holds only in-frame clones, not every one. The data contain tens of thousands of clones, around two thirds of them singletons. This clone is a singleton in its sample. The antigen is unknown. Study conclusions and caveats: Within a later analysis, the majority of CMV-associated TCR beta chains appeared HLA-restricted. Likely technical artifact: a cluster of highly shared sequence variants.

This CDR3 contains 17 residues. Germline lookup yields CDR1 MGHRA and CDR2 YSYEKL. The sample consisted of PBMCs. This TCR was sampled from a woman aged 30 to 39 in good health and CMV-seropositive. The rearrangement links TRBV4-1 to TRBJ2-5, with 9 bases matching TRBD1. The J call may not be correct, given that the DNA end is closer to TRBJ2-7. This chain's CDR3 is CASSQGLGTGISYEQYF. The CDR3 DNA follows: TGCGCCAGCAGCCAAGGCCTGGGGACAGGGATCTCCTACGAGCAGTACTTC.